What follows are 22 T cell receptor beta chains derived from one specimen sequenced in a study of blood T cell repertoires in COVID-19. Here immunoSEQ multiplex PCR was the method, and the copy in TCRdb shows in-frame clones only, minus some. The sample records about 120,000 clones, about 80% being singletons. The sequenced sample was peripheral blood. The origin of the receptors is a woman of 80 years or more with acute or convalescent COVID-19.

The genes are TRBV4-3 and TRBJ2-7; 8 bases match TRBD1. The CDR3 covers 15 residues. V lost 3 bases to trimming and J lost 0 bases; unmatched junction nucleotides: 4. From germline, CDR1 is LGHNA and CDR2 YSLEER. CDR3 DNA sequence: TGCGCCAGCAGCCAGAACAGGGGGAGCTCCTACGAGCAGTACTTC. It yields the protein CASSQNRGSSYEQYF.

A remark on this clone: The sample holds other DNA sequences that translate to the same CDR3. V and J are TRBV7-2 and TRBJ2-5; tentatively, D is TRBD2 (6 bases). V was cut by 0 bases and J by 1 base, with 6 bases left in between. Germline assignment: CDR1 SGHTA and CDR2 FQGNSA. This CDR3 is built from 14 residues. CDR3 residues: CASSLAGLQETQYF. The CDR3 coding sequence is TGTGCCAGCAGCTTAGCGGGACTCCAAGAGACCCAGTACTTC.

The chain couples TRBV7-9 to TRBJ1-5, with D tentatively TRBD1 (5 bases). Trimming took 3 bases from V and 7 from J, leaving 13 bases between them. The germline gives CDR1 SEHNR, CDR2 FQNEAQ (reference sequence). The CDR3 has 14 residues. The CDR3 nucleotides are TGTGCCAGCAGCTTCGGGCAGGGCCGCCAGCCCCAGCATTTT. This encodes CASSFGQGRQPQHF.

This chain joins TRBV7-2 and TRBJ1-6; the match to TRBD1 covers 7 bases. Unmatched junction bases numbered 6, after V lost 2 bases and J lost 14 bases. CDR3 length: 13 residues. CDR1 SGHTA and CDR2 FQGNSA come from the germline V gene. Here the CDR3 DNA reads TGTGCCAGCAGCTTAAAGGGGGCAGAGGCCCTCCACTTT. Translating it yields CASSLKGAEALHF.

V gene TRBV3-1 (or the pseudogene TRBV3-2) combines with J gene TRBJ2-3, with 9 bases fitting TRBD2. Germline trimming cut 4 bases from V and 0 bases from J; bases unmatched to any gene: 2. The CDR3 length is 15 residues. Per germline, CDR1 LGHDT and CDR2 YNNKEL (reference sequence). The CDR3 is CASSRLAASTDTQYF. The CDR3 bases are TGTGCCAGCAGCCGACTAGCGGCTAGCACAGATACGCAGTATTTT.

The chain is built from TRBV28 and TRBJ1-5; possible D gene TRBD1, 6 bases. Trimming shortened V by 9 bases and J by 5 bases, and 14 bases separated the two germline ends. The CDR3 is 13 amino acids. Germline V gene data show CDR1 as MDHEN and CDR2 as SYDVKM. This CDR3 is CASKQGGHQPQHF. The CDR3 nucleotides read TGTGCCAGTAAACAGGGTGGGCATCAGCCCCAGCATTTT.

The chain is built from TRBV18 and TRBJ2-1; D is perhaps TRBD1 (6 bases). Germline V gene lookup returns CDR1 KGHSH and CDR2 LQKENI. Trimming stripped 1 base from V and 5 bases from J, with 12 bases between. The CDR3 totals 15 residues. DNA for the CDR3: TGTGCCAGCTCACCACAGGGCGCAGGGGACAATGAGCAGTTCTTC. Its translation: CASSPQGAGDNEQFF. Complete variable domain (other parts from reference TRBV18 and TRBJ2-1): NAGVMQNPRHLVRRRGQEARLRCSPMKGHSHVYWYRQLPEEGLKFMVYLQKENIIDESGMPKERFSAEFPKEGPSILRIQQVVRGDSAAYFCASSPQGAGDNEQFFGPGTRLTVL.

The table lists this clone with a count of one. V is TRBV7-2 and J is TRBJ2-7; TRBD2 agrees at 9 bases. This CDR3 has 13 amino acids. Germline V lookup: CDR1 SGHTA, CDR2 FQGNSA. J gave up 9 bases and V 6 bases, and 9 bases lay outside the gene matches. This chain's CDR3 is CASRVSGSSGQYF. The CDR3 region has the DNA TGTGCCAGCAGAGTTAGCGGGAGCTCTGGGCAGTACTTC.

This clone was detected a few times. The chain links TRBV7-2 to TRBJ2-3; D is ambiguous. Trimming pared 5 bases from V and 5 bases from J, leaving 11 bases between. Germline CDR1 reads SGHTA; CDR2 reads FQGNSA. This CDR3 comprises 13 residues. The CDR3 loop is CASSRFGGDTQYF. CDR3 nucleotide sequence: TGTGCCAGCAGCCGATTCGGTGGAGATACGCAGTATTTT.

The V and J genes are TRBV5-1 and TRBJ2-3; D not resolved. With 3 bases removed from V and 3 bases from J, the gap between germline ends came to 8 bases. This CDR3 comprises 13 residues. Germline V gene lookup returns CDR1 SGHRS and CDR2 YFSETQ. The CDR3 DNA reads TGCGCCAGCAGCTCGGTTCCAACAGATACGCAGTATTTT. Translation: CASSSVPTDTQYF.

This clone was observed a handful of times. The chain joins TRBV19 to TRBJ1-6; possibly TRBD1 for D (6 bases). CDR3 length: 15 amino acids. Trimming left V 4 bases short and J 10 bases short, with 17 bases between. Germline CDR1 LNHDA, CDR2 SQIVND (reference sequence). CDR3 loop: CASSSAGGRGSPLHF. DNA for the CDR3: TGTGCCAGTAGTAGCGCGGGGGGCCGCGGATCACCCCTCCACTTT.

The rearrangement uses TRBV7-9 and TRBJ1-6, with a tentative D call TRBD1 (6 bases). Trimming removed 1 base at V and 6 bases at J, with 19 bases between. Germline CDR1 SEHNR, CDR2 FQNEAQ (reference sequence). The CDR3 covers 18 residues. The CDR3 nucleotides are TGTGCCAGCAGCTTAGGGTTAGCCCCAGGACAGATTAATTCACCCCTCCACTTT. The encoded protein is CASSLGLAPGQINSPLHF.

This clone turned up a few times. The V call is TRBV9, the J call TRBJ1-2; D not resolved. Trimming pared 3 bases from V and 7 bases from J, leaving 16 bases between. Germline CDR1 reads SGDLS; CDR2 reads YYNGEE. The CDR3 sequence is 14 residues long. CDR3 loop: CASSAPREGSGYTF. The CDR3, as DNA: TGTGCCAGCAGCGCCCCGAGGGAGGGAAGTGGCTACACCTTC. The entire variable domain, with the rest obtained from reference TRBV9 and TRBJ1-2, is as follows: DSGVTQTPKHLITATGQRVTLRCSPRSGDLSVYWYQQSLDQGLQFLIQYYNGEERAKGNILERFSAQQFPDLHSELNLSSLELGDSALYFCASSAPREGSGYTFGSGTRLTVV.

This sequence joins TRBV7-2 and TRBJ1-5; 9 bases fit TRBD1. Germline trimming cut 4 bases from V and 7 bases from J; bases unmatched to any gene: 5. Germline-derived CDR1 and CDR2 are SGHTA and FQGNSA. CDR3 length: 14 residues. CDR3 protein: CASSSDRGGQPQHF. The CDR3 nucleotides read TGTGCCAGCAGCTCGGACAGGGGCGGGCAGCCCCAGCATTTT.

The CDR3 DNA follows: TGTGCCAGTAGTAGGTCGAGACAGGGCGGAGATACGCAGTATTTT. Amino acids: CASSRSRQGGDTQYF. V is TRBV19 and J is TRBJ2-3, with TRBD1 matching 7 bases. This CDR3 is built from 15 residues. CDR1 and CDR2 from the germline V gene are LNHDA and SQIVND (reference sequence). Germline trimming cut 4 bases from V and 5 bases from J; bases unmatched to any gene: 9.

V gene TRBV5-1 combines with J gene TRBJ1-2; no reliable D call. Germline CDR1 SGHRS, CDR2 YFSETQ. CDR3 length: 12 amino acids. V was trimmed by 3 bases and J by 8 bases, leaving 11 bases between them. The chain's CDR3 is CASSSGGEGYTF. The CDR3 DNA reads TGCGCCAGCAGCTCGGGCGGGGAAGGCTACACCTTC. The complete variable domain, with remaining parts taken from reference TRBV5-1 and TRBJ1-2, reads KAGVTQTPRYLIKTRGQQVTLSCSPISGHRSVSWYQQTPGQGLQFLFEYFSETQRNKGNFPGRFSGRQFSNSRSEMNVSTLELGDSALYLCASSSGGEGYTFGSGTRLTVV.

About this clone itself: Other DNA sequences within the sample encode an identical CDR3. The chain recombines TRBV7-9 with TRBJ2-3; D uncertain. The CDR3 is 13 amino acids. The V gene's germline CDR1 is SEHNR and CDR2 FQNEAQ (reference sequence). Trimming left V 4 bases short and J 1 base short, with 6 bases between. In DNA form, the CDR3 reads TGTGCCAGCAGCTCCTCAGGCACAGATACGCAGTATTTT. Translation: CASSSSGTDTQYF.

The chain employs TRBV27 and TRBJ1-4; possibly TRBD1 for D (5 bases). V gave up 4 bases and J gave up 8 bases, with 20 bases separating them. Germline CDR1 MNHEY, CDR2 SMNVEV (reference sequence). This CDR3 is built from 16 residues. CDR3 DNA: TGTGCCAGCAGTTACTCGTTGAGGCGGGGACGGGAAAAACTGTTTTTT. Translation gives CASSYSLRRGREKLFF.

This clone has more than one count but fewer than ten. V and J are TRBV7-8 and TRBJ1-2; D possibly corresponds to TRBD1 (6 bases). Per the germline V gene, CDR1 is SGHVS and CDR2 is FQNEAQ. The CDR3 is 15 amino acids. V lost 4 bases and J lost 7, with 19 bases in between. The CDR3, as DNA: TGTGCCAGCAGCTCCTTAAGGACAGCGCCCCGTGGCTACACCTTC. The encoded protein is CASSSLRTAPRGYTF.

V gene TRBV5-6 combines with J gene TRBJ1-1, with a tentative D call TRBD1 (6 bases). The CDR3 runs 14 residues. Germline CDR1 SGHDT, CDR2 YYEEEE. Trimming stripped 1 base from V and 5 bases from J, with 12 bases between. Here the CDR3 reads CASSLLQGKTEAFF. The CDR3 DNA follows: TGTGCCAGCAGCTTGTTACAGGGAAAAACTGAAGCTTTCTTT. Complete variable domain (other parts from reference TRBV5-6 and TRBJ1-1): DAGVTQSPTHLIKTRGQQVTLRCSPKSGHDTVSWYQQALGQGPQFIFQYYEEEERQRGNFPDRFSGHQFPNYSSELNVNALLLGDSALYLCASSLLQGKTEAFFGQGTRLTVV.

This rearrangement joins TRBV5-6 to TRBJ2-1; no clear D gene. With 2 bases removed from V and 6 bases from J, the gap between germline ends came to 12 bases. Germline assignment: CDR1 SGHDT and CDR2 YYEEEE. CDR3 length equals 14 residues. CDR3 in amino acids: CASSFDFLGNEQFF. CDR3 DNA sequence: TGTGCCAGCAGCTTCGACTTCTTAGGCAATGAGCAGTTCTTC.

The chain employs TRBV5-1 and TRBJ2-6; 8 nucleotides line up with TRBD1. V shed 4 bases and J 2 bases; nucleotides not matched to a gene: 8. Germline values: CDR1 SGHRS, CDR2 YFSETQ. The CDR3 loop spans 17 amino acids. CDR3 bases: TGCGCCAGCAGCGGAGTGACAGGGGCTGCTGGGGCCAACGTCCTGACTTTC. It is translated as CASSGVTGAAGANVLTF. The full variable domain, its missing parts supplied by reference TRBV5-1 and TRBJ2-6, is KAGVTQTPRYLIKTRGQQVTLSCSPISGHRSVSWYQQTPGQGLQFLFEYFSETQRNKGNFPGRFSGRQFSNSRSEMNVSTLELGDSALYLCASSGVTGAAGANVLTFGAGSRLTVL.